Here is one T cell receptor (beta chain) with its context. Survey-level TCR beta sequencing used the immunoSEQ assay. Assay: immunoSEQ multiplex PCR; the TCRdb copy retains only in-frame clones and omits some. The repertoire has roughly 68,000 clones, around 95% of them found once; the top ten carry under 4.5%. Unmatched junction bases numbered 5, after V lost 6 bases and J lost 7 bases. The CDR3 is 15 amino acids. Germline V gene lookup returns CDR1 LNHDA and CDR2 SQIVND (reference sequence). The rearrangement joins TRBV19 to TRBJ2-5; 16 bases map to TRBD2. This sequence originates from a man aged 35-49 years with rheumatoid arthritis. The specimen was PBMCs. The CDR3: CASRGLAGGPGTQYF. As DNA, the CDR3 is TGTGCCAGTAGGGGACTAGCGGGAGGGCCCGGGACCCAGTACTTC.